Sequencing of this T cell receptor beta chain was carried out in a study of human T cells and chemical hapten exposure. On the study more broadly: Epicutaneous patch tests delivered 0.01% DPC to the upper back, with evaluation at 6 days.

Sample time point: patch test 2, 6 weeks after DPC sensitization. Treatment in this sample: therapeutic diphenylcyclopropenone sensitization with weekly scalp DPC. Unique molecular identifiers were linked by the library to individual cDNA molecules. TCRdb reprocessed the RACE reads via MiXCR and lists one record per CDR3 protein. The table lists tens of thousands of distinct CDR3 sequences, more than 8.5% of them singletons. This clonotype is a singleton in its sample. Trimming pared 0 bases from V and 2 bases from J, leaving 14 bases between. There are 17 residues in the CDR3. CDR1 MGHRA and CDR2 YSYEKL come from the germline V gene.

Sample: whole blood, taken in connection with sensitization to the hapten diphenylcyclopropenone (DPC). This TCR came from a woman aged 25 to 39 with alopecia areata. Some clones in this sample may be carry-over from other donors' samples. The chain has TRBV4-1 and TRBJ1-5, with D possibly matching TRBD1 (6 bases). In nucleotides, the CDR3 is TGCGCCAGCAGCCAAGAAGGGGGGGCCGGACGCAATCAGCCCCAGCATTTT. The encoded protein is CASSQEGGAGRNQPQHF.